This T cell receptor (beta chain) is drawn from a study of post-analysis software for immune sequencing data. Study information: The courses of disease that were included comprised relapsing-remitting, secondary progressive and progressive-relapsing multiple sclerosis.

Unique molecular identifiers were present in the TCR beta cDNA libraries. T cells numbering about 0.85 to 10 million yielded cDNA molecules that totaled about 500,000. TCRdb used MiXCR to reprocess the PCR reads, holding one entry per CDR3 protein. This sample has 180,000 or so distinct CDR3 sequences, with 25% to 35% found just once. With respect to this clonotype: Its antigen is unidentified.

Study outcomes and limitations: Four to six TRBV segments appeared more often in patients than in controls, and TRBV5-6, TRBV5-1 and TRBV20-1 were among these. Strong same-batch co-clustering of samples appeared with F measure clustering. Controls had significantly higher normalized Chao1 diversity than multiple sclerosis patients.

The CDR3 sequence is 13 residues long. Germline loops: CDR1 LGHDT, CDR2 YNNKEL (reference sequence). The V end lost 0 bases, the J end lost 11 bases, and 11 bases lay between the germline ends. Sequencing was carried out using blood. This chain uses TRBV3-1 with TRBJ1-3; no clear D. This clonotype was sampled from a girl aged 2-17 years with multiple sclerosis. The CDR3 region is CASSQDVSTAIYF. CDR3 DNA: TGTGCCAGCAGCCAAGATGTGTCAACAGCCATATATTTT.